The source of this T cell receptor beta chain is a study of T cells after yellow fever vaccination. Background on the study: When fractions had low cell numbers, they were prepared with SMART-Seq v4 Ultra Low Input.

The CDR3 is made up of 17 amino acids. V lost 1 base and J 10 bases, leaving 25 bases between the germline ends. Per the germline V gene, CDR1 is SGHDN and CDR2 is FVKESK. Regarding the study as a whole: The booster response re-showed most primary clones: roughly 97% CD4, around 85% CD8. Researchers cautioned that FACS-sorted repertoires could harbor abundant clonotypes contaminating from the bulk population.

As for this clonotype: What it recognizes is unknown.

TCRdb called the 5' RACE reads again in MiXCR, with one record for every CDR3 protein. The table records some 560,000 distinct CDR3 sequences, around 21% of them present only once. The input for sequencing was PBMCs, taken 15 days after the yellow fever booster vaccination. This rearrangement joins TRBV14 to TRBJ2-5; D gene unclear. This TCR came from a man aged 25 to 40 who received the YFV17D yellow fever vaccine. The chain's CDR3 is CASSQVLVTPRSEVQYF. CDR3 coding DNA: TGTGCCAGCAGCCAAGTTCTAGTTACCCCCAGGAGTGAGGTCCAGTACTTC.